The present T cell receptor beta chain was sequenced within a study of long-term antiretroviral therapy in people with HIV (dated by TCRdb to between 2022 and 2023). Some background on the complete study: The earliest samples were collected approximately a decade before the 2015 WHO recommendation for immediate ART, a period when ART was typically delayed until CD4 counts fell. A total of roughly 180 cryopreserved PBMC samples were contributed to the cohort by 30 adults with confirmed HIV infection, with samples collected serially over a mean of approximately six years (range 1-12). Among the approximately 30 participants with HIV, around 10 were female. No cross-contamination during QIAcube processing was shown when test extractions of a monoclonal T-cell line were performed alongside about 30 polyclonal samples. Whether ART initiation and durable HIV suppression were associated with changes in peripheral blood TRB repertoire composition and diversity was tested in a retrospective serial study. What the authors observed across the whole study: Inferences about post-ART repertoire changes were limited because no data were available on ART adherence, viral resistance or therapy changes. Because pre-ART samples had limited cell numbers, profiling was done on unsorted PBMC rather than on sorted CD4+ and CD8+ T cells. At every time point, the repertoire was dominated by expanded TRB clones first identified before ART initiation, although this dominance fluctuated and, in many PLHIV, declined after ART. Owing to limited PBMC availability, only the TCR beta chain was sequenced, without alpha chain pairing. The samples were dated from about 2004 to 2018, and the ART regimens that were used may be less effective than current ART regimens. Compared with controls, HIV repertoires had narrower CDR3 length ranges, and the network structure pointed to an antigen-experienced repertoire that shifted only slightly toward naive after ART. Starting ART was linked to a significant rise in TRB diversity, yet even after long-term ART the diversity remained significantly lower than in transplant donor controls.

Inclusive of the bounding cysteine and phenylalanine, the CDR3 is 17 residues long. Only the CDR3 part of the read is kept: 51 bases, read in frame from the first base. CDR1 and CDR2, per the germline V gene, are LGHNA and YNFKEQ. The junction carries 17 bases between V and J, which are trimmed by 4 bases and 0 bases respectively. To note about this clone: Its cognate antigen has yet to be identified. Per-nucleotide qualities are absent, and no much larger clonotype sits a single base away.

Participants were included only if at least one PBMC sample before ART initiation and at least two post-ART samples were available. Every participant with HIV received treatment in the United States of America. Before DNA extraction, cryopreserved samples of roughly 0.85-11 million PBMC were thawed and then washed. At the time of the earliest PBMC sample for each participant with HIV, ages ranged from 23 to 54 years. PBMC samples were contributed by each participant from 1-4 timepoints before ART initiation and 2-8 timepoints after ART initiation, with a median of 7 samples. Serial HIV viral load, CD4+ T-cell count, ART history and demographic data were obtained for every participant. Using a Qiagen kit on a QIAcube, genomic DNA was extracted from unsorted PBMC, with samples processed in batches of 12. The immunoSEQ hsTCRB v3.0 assay was used at survey level resolution for TRB variable region sequencing. The targeted TRB sequencing depth was roughly 35,000-50,000 T-cell genomes per sample. TRB libraries were pooled and sequenced on an Illumina MiSeq using a v3 150-cycle kit. In the original analysis: Repertoire analysis was run in R within a reproducible Nextflow workflow that covered QC, data transformation and analysis. LymphoSeq2, an R package for AIRR-Seq data exploration, was used to implement custom analyses. A handful of samples that produced fewer than 5000 total TRB sequences were removed, so some 190 HIV repertoires were analyzed. Among the roughly 190 retained HIV repertoires, 55 to 60 were collected before ART initiation and some 130 after ART initiation. Each repertoire was downsampled to 5000 TRB nucleotide sequences, and summary statistics were averaged across 100 downsampling iterations. TRB sequences were retained for analysis only if CDR3 regions of at least seven amino acids were present. A Shannon entropy-derived clonality score and the Gini coefficient were used to measure diversity. Repertoire networks linked the top 5000 CDR3 amino acid sequences whenever two sequences differed by an edit distance of one. Antigen specificity groups and MHC restriction were predicted for TRB CDR3 amino acid sequences with GLIPH2. CDR3 amino acid sequences were matched against VDJdb and McPAS-TCR to flag known CMV, EBV, HIV or tissue antigen associations. Pre-ART, post-ART and control groups were compared with Wilcoxon signed-rank tests and Holm-Bonferroni correction. Entries here come from immuneACCESS through TCRdb and include only in-frame sequences with V and J called. Some clones fail to appear in such tables; in the studies checked, an unresolved V gene covers under half of the shortfall, and the cause of the remainder is unknown. That table is the source of V, J and clone size, and D and trimming were worked out from the DNA. This sample comprises some 35,000 clones, roughly 87% of them detected only once. About 6.5% of the sample comes from the top ten.

The sequence came from a young man with HIV. This specimen was unsorted PBMCs, taken 0.6 years after starting antiretroviral therapy. Recombination linked TRBV4-2 to TRBJ2-3, with TRBD2 as a weak D call on 5 bases. The CDR3 protein is CASSLSFRASSTDTQYF. The DNA is as follows: TGTGCCAGCAGCCTAAGCTTTAGGGCTAGCAGCACAGATACGCAGTATTTT.